This is a list of T cell receptor beta chains from one sample in a study of cytomegalovirus exposure and HLA in healthy donors. TCRdb keeps only in-frame clones here, not all; method: immunoSEQ multiplex PCR. This table has about 130,000 clones, 75% to 90% appearing once. The sample consisted of PBMCs. The receptors were gathered from a woman aged 18-30 years in good health and CMV-seronegative. Each CDR3 is given without its conserved first and last residue. Clone size is not always given. Where it is, it says once, few, many or a class for expanded clones.

CDR3,size,J,V
ASSLERFGTDTQY,NA,TRBJ2-3,TRBV13
ASRPLATDTQY,few,TRBJ2-3,TRBV19
ASSHARLRHSYNEQF,once,TRBJ2-1,TRBV14
ASSLGRPGDEQY,NA,TRBJ2-7,TRBV13
ASSLDAGGSLNQPQH,NA,TRBJ1-5,TRBV5-1
ASSWDKLNTEAF,NA,TRBJ1-1,TRBV6-6
ASSPPDLGQGSETQY,NA,TRBJ2-5,TRBV18
ASSLGSGGSTEAF,NA,TRBJ1-1,TRBV11-3
ASSQRSGSYEQY,few,TRBJ2-7,TRBV27
ASSLEWGTSGRNNEQF,NA,TRBJ2-1,TRBV11-2
ASSEAGTGVYGYT,NA,TRBJ1-2,TRBV6-1
ASRPIAGTRVYEQY,NA,TRBJ2-7,TRBV11-2
AIRSTSGRSDTQY,NA,TRBJ2-3,TRBV7-9
ASSLGGTSTDTQY,NA,TRBJ2-3,TRBV5-1
SVEGTDRGPEAF,NA,TRBJ1-1,TRBV29-1
ASMGGFGQETQY,NA,TRBJ2-5,TRBV19
ASSQDRGPGYT,NA,TRBJ1-2,TRBV7-9
ASSFQGNTEAF,NA,TRBJ1-1,TRBV27
ASSARTGITEAF,NA,TRBJ1-1,TRBV10-1
ASSLEAPSVTDTQY,NA,TRBJ2-3,TRBV11-2
AISPGQGMNTEAF,NA,TRBJ1-1,TRBV10-3
ASSLSGGGTGELF,NA,TRBJ2-2,TRBV28
ASSSAGTYNEQF,NA,TRBJ2-1,TRBV28
ASTQGTSRHTGELF,NA,TRBJ2-2,TRBV27
ASSSRGSSYEQY,NA,TRBJ2-7,TRBV2
ASSGAAGELF,NA,TRBJ2-2,TRBV11-2